What follows are 2 T cell receptor beta chains derived from one specimen sequenced in a study of blood T cell repertoires in COVID-19. TCRdb keeps only in-frame clones here, not all; method: immunoSEQ multiplex PCR. The top ten hold 7.4% of the sample, which has over 40,000 clones, around 86% seen once. The material sequenced was peripheral blood. These receptors were taken from a man in his sixties with active COVID-19.

The chain links TRBV10-3 to TRBJ2-1; TRBD2 aligns across 13 bases. The CDR3 consists of 17 residues. Trimming cost V 2 bases and J 6 bases; bases outside gene matches: 7. Germline V gives CDR1 ENHRY, CDR2 SYGVKD. The DNA for the CDR3 is TGTGCCATCAGTGAGGATTTACTAGCGGGAGGGGCCAATGAGCAGTTCTTC. Encoded protein: CAISEDLLAGGANEQFF.

The gene calls are TRBV19 and TRBJ1-1; D is undetermined. V was pared by 1 base and J by 3 bases, with 6 bases between. The CDR3 runs 13 residues. Per the germline V gene, CDR1 is LNHDA and CDR2 is SQIVND (reference sequence). Written as DNA, the CDR3 is TGTGCCAGTAGTATAGGACGGGACACTGAAGCTTTCTTT. This encodes CASSIGRDTEAFF.